This T cell receptor beta chain was sequenced for a study of glioma-infiltrating T cells. This clonotype was seen at least ten times. Its antigen remains unknown. Study observations and caveats: Gliomas, especially low-grade, showed above-expected tissue-blood divergence; non-neoplastic patients showed below. CDR3 overlap between tissue and blood was very small.

Amplification of TCR alpha and beta CDR3 regions from RNA used iRepertoire nested multiplex PCR. TCRdb used MiXCR to reprocess the multiplex PCR reads, holding one entry per CDR3 protein. Of some 190,000 distinct CDR3 sequences in the sample, approximately 30% were seen once. The V gene's germline CDR1 is SEHNR and CDR2 FQNEAQ (reference sequence). V lost 6 bases, J lost 4 bases, and 12 bases lay in between. The CDR3 sequence is 14 residues long. Sequencing used glioma tissue, nonneoplastic brain tissue, or PBMCs (not recorded which). This clonotype originated in a human donor with low-grade glioma or glioblastoma, undergoing nonglioma brain surgery, or in good health (not recorded which). The chain uses TRBV7-9 and TRBJ2-2; D gene uncertain. In DNA form, the CDR3 reads TGTGCCAGCAGAAAGGACCTAATCACCGGGGAGCTGTTTTTT. This translates into CASRKDLITGELFF.